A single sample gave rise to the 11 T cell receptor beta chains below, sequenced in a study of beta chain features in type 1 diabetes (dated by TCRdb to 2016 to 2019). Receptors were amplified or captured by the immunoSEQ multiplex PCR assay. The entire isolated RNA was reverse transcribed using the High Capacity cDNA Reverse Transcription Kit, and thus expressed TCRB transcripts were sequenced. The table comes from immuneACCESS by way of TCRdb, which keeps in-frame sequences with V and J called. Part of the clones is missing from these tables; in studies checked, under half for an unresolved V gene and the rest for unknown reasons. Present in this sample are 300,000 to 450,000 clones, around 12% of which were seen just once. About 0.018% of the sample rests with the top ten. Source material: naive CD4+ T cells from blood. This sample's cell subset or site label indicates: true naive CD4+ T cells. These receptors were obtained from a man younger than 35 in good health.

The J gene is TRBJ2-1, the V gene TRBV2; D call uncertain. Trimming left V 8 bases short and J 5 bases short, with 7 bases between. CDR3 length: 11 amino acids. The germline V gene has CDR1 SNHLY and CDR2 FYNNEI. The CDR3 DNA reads TGTGCCAGCGGGCCGGACAATGAGCAGTTCTTC. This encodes CASGPDNEQFF.

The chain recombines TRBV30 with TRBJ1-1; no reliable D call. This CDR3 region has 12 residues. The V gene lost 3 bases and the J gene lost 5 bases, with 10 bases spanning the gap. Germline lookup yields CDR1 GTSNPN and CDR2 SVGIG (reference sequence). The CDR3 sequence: CAWSGGWTEAFF. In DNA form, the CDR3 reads TGTGCCTGGAGCGGAGGGTGGACTGAAGCTTTCTTT.

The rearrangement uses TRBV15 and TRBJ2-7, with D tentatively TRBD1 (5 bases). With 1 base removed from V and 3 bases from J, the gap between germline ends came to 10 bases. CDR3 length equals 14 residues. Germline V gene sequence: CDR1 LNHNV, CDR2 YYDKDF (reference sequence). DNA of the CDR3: TGTGCCACCAGCAGAGTAGGGGCCCGCTACGAGCAGTACTTC. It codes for CATSRVGARYEQYF.

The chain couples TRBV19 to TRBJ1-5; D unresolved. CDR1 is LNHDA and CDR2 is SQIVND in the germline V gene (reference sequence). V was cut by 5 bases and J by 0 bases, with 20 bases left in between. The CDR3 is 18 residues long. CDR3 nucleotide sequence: TGTGCCAGTAGTTACGATCGCGCGGGAGTCCATAGCAATCAGCCCCAGCATTTT. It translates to CASSYDRAGVHSNQPQHF.

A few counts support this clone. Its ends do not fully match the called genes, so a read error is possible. The CDR3 region has the DNA TGTGCCAGCAACCCCCGGGGGAACGCTGAAGCTTTCTTT. Amino acids: CASNPRGNAEAFF. V and J are TRBV5-5 and TRBJ1-1, with D possibly being TRBD1 (5 bases). The CDR3 runs 13 residues. Germline V gene data show CDR1 as SGHKS and CDR2 as YYEKEE (reference sequence).

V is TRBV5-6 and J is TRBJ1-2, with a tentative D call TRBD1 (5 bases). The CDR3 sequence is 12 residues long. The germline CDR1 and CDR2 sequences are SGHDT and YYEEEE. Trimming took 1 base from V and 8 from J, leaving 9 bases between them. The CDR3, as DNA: TGTGCCAGCAGCTTGATCGGGGGGGGCTACACCTTC. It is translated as CASSLIGGGYTF. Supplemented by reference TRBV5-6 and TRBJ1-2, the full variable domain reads DAGVTQSPTHLIKTRGQQVTLRCSPKSGHDTVSWYQQALGQGPQFIFQYYEEEERQRGNFPDRFSGHQFPNYSSELNVNALLLGDSALYLCASSLIGGGYTFGSGTRLTVV.

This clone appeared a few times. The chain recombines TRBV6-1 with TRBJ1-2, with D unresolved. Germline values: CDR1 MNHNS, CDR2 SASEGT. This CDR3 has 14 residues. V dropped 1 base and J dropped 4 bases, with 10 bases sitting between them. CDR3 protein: CASSEGVQLYGYTF. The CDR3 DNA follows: TGTGCCAGCAGTGAAGGGGTACAGCTCTATGGCTACACCTTC.

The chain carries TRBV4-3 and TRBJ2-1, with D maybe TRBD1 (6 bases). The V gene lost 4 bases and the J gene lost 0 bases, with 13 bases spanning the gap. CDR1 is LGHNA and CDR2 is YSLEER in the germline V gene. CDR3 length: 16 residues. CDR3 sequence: CASSRGQDSSYNEQFF. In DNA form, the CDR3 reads TGCGCCAGCAGCCGGGGGCAGGACAGCTCCTACAATGAGCAGTTCTTC.

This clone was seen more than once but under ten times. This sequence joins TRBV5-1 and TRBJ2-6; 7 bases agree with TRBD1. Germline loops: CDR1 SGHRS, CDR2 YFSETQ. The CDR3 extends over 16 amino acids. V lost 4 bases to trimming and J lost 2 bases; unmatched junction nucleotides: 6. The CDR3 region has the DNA TGCGCCAGCAGCCCGGGACAGCTAACTGGGGCCAACGTCCTGACTTTC. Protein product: CASSPGQLTGANVLTF. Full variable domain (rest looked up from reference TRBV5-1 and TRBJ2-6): KAGVTQTPRYLIKTRGQQVTLSCSPISGHRSVSWYQQTPGQGLQFLFEYFSETQRNKGNFPGRFSGRQFSNSRSEMNVSTLELGDSALYLCASSPGQLTGANVLTFGAGSRLTVL.

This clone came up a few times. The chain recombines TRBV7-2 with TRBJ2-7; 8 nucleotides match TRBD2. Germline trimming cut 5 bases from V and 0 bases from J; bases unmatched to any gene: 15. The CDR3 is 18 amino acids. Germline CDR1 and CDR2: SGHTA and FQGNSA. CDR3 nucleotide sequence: TGTGCCAGCAGCCCGGCGAGGGGGGGTGCGGGAGGCTCCTACGAGCAGTACTTC. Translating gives CASSPARGGAGGSYEQYF.

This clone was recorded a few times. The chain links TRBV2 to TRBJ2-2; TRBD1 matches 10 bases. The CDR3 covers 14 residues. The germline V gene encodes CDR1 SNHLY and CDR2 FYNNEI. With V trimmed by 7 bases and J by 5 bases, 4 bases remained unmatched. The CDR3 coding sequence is TGTGCCAGCACCGGGACAGGGGTAACCGGGGAGCTGTTTTTT. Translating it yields CASTGTGVTGELFF. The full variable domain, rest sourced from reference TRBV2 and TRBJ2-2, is EPEVTQTPSHQVTQMGQEVILRCVPISNHLYFYWYRQILGQKVEFLVSFYNNEISEKSEIFDDQFSVERPDGSNFTLKIRSTKLEDSAMYFCASTGTGVTGELFFGEGSRLTVL.